This TCR beta chain was found in a study of T cell clusters in autoimmune cytopenias (dated by TCRdb to about 2019). The study in broad terms: Among healthy donor controls, the mean age was around 51 years, the median age was approximately 64 years, and about half of the roughly 43 were female. For primary cytopenia the controls were some 25 age-matched healthy donors, whereas for secondary cytopenia the controls were more than 12 age-matched CLL patients. The median TRB sequencing depth was 50,000 to 60,000 reads per sample, and the median number of distinct TRB clonotypes was roughly 2,000 per sample. Autoimmune hepatitis repertoires were compared against around 20 age- and sex-matched healthy donors. TRB and IGH repertoires from peripheral blood were sequenced in autoimmune cytopenia patients at active disease and during treatment follow-up, with healthy, CLL and autoimmune hepatitis controls included alongside. The goal of the study was to determine whether autoimmune cytopenia patients have a disease-specific immune repertoire signature that could serve as a blood-based biomarker. Study-level results and caveats: About 3.2-fold more exclusive TRB clusters were observed in healthy donors than in active autoimmune hepatitis patients, consistent with an autoimmunity-wide signature. TRB repertoire shifts, with less even repertoires in secondary cytopenia and CLL, mostly reflected lymphoma bias rather than autoimmunity. The T cell clusters were defined only in silico, and the functional role of the clusters was left to be validated experimentally. The GLIPH analysis suggested a lack of physiological T cell clusters in primary autoimmune cytopenia patients, since 51 clusters were exclusive to healthy donors whereas some 18 were exclusive to patients. The cluster-lack signature was not seen for secondary cytopenia versus CLL, apparently masked by the dominant lymphoma-associated repertoire.

Details on this clonotype: Its antigen is not yet known.

From the germline V gene, CDR1 is MNHNS and CDR2 is SASEGT. Spanning cysteine to phenylalanine, the CDR3 consists of 13 amino acids. No DNA is listed. TRB rearrangements were amplified by multiplex PCR following a touch-down protocol, with the TRB-A and TRB-B primer pools mixed in one tube. Illumina adapters and sample indices were added to the amplicons through two consecutive PCR reactions using Phusion HS II polymerase. The amplicons were gel-purified using the NucleoSpin Gel and PCR Clean-up kit, after which quantification was performed by Qubit and quality was checked on an Agilent 2100 Bioanalyzer. Sequencing of the libraries was performed on an Illumina MiSeq with 600-cycle, single-indexed, paired-end runs. Turning to the authors' computational methods: MiXCR version 2.1.12 with the default MiXCR reference library was used to align and assemble TRB reads. Each unique CDR3 nucleotide sequence defined a clone, and only productive sequences with at least two reads were analysed. Alpha-parameterized diversity profiles (alpha 0 to 5), including the Shannon (alpha 1) and Simpson (alpha 2) indices, were computed with an R script to assess repertoire diversity. The tcR package was used to compute combinatorial TRB VJ usage, and cohorts were compared on this usage by principal component analysis with ade4. GLIPH was used to cluster TCRbeta CDR3s in pairs of cohorts matched for age and read depth, and a Wilcoxon test was used to compare cluster frequencies. TCRdb reprocessed the reads, so every CDR3 protein sequence counts as one entry and DNA is not shown. None of the V and J calls come from the authors' own analysis; TCRdb made them. The sample table gives 6,000 to 9,500 distinct CDR3 sequences. Approximately 22% of the sample lies in the top ten.

Each sample's TRB amplification started from approximately 230 ng of peripheral blood genomic DNA, which corresponds to tens of thousands of genome equivalents. These records were also assigned to another study, of T cell repertoires in aging, cancer and after chemotherapy. As that second paper reports: Donors were distributed across six age groups ranging from 30 or younger to 70 or older, with at least three individuals included per group. Control TCR repertoires from healthy donors were recorded over several months to years, and clear clonal overlap was observed across re-sampling. Some 9 million TCR reads were contained in the full dataset. Significantly lower blood TCR diversity and higher clonality were observed in untreated patients with hematological or solid cancers than in age-matched healthy donors. In healthy donors, the decline in TCR diversity with age was mainly due to loss of richness, whereas in cancer patients loss of evenness also played a role. In both cancer cohorts, median generation probability rose over the chemotherapy interval, which suggests that the repertoire was reconstituted through rebound thymic output. According to the authors, the repertoire data do not allow conclusions to be drawn about immunological memory after chemotherapy. Peripheral blood TCR beta repertoires from healthy donors and cancer patients were profiled to examine immunoaging and T cell reconstitution after chemotherapy. The cohort comprised about 210 cancer patients, 90 to 94 with hematological and around 120 with solid cancers, plus 95 healthy donors as a reference group. TRB sequences were processed with MiXCR versions 2.12 and 3.0.5. Shannon diversity, evenness, clonality (one minus evenness), and alpha-parameterized diversity profiles from alpha 0 to 5 were included as repertoire metrics. The IGoR algorithm was used to calculate generation probabilities for clones in the paired samples taken before and after chemotherapy.

The chain is made from TRBV6-1 and TRBJ2-2; the D call from TCRdb, TRBD1, cannot be confirmed without DNA. The receptor was derived from a human donor in good health. Material: peripheral blood. The CDR3 protein sequence reads: CASIRQGAGELFF.